These T cell receptor beta chains were read from a single sample in a study of blood T cells in healthy people across ages. TCRdb itself ran the 5' RACE reads through MiXCR, one entry per CDR3 protein. Seen here are 800,000 to 950,000 distinct CDR3 sequences, 25% to 30% observed once, and the top ten hold approximately 10%. This sample also belongs to another study, concerning T cells of mothers and their children.

Sequenced sample: blood. The receptors come from a woman aged 40 to 50 in good health. Each CDR3 is given with its conserved first and last residue. D genes are given only for firm matches. Expanded clones get a size class; other rows say once, few or many, or leave the size out.

>TRBJ1-2|NA|NA|TRBV6-6
CASSYSSPGSYGYTF
TGTGCCAGCAGTTACTCGTCCCCGGGCTCCTATGGCTACACCTTC
>TRBJ2-3|few|NA|TRBV10-3
CASRGGDRVTDTQYF
TGTGCCTCCCGGGGGGGGGACAGGGTCACAGATACGCAGTATTTT
>TRBJ2-1|few|NA|TRBV28
CASSSPQGISYNEQFF
TGTGCCAGCAGTTCCCCTCAGGGGATCTCCTACAATGAGCAGTTCTTC
>TRBJ1-1|NA|NA|TRBV4-2
CASSQEEGRVNTEAFF
TGTGCCAGCAGCCAAGAAGAGGGCAGGGTGAACACTGAAGCTTTCTTT
>TRBJ2-3|few|NA|TRBV12-3/TRBV12-4
CAGSLRGTITDTQYF
TGTGCCGGCAGTTTAAGGGGGACTATCACAGATACGCAGTATTTT
>TRBJ1-1|few|TRBD1|TRBV6-5
CASSRTGQGEAFF
TGTGCCAGCAGTCGGACAGGGCAGGGTGAAGCTTTCTTT
>TRBJ2-3|NA|TRBD2|TRBV9
CASSMSERGVPDQYF
TGTGCCAGCAGCATGTCTGAGCGGGGGGTGCCAGATCAGTATTTT
>TRBJ2-7|few|NA|TRBV14
CASSQDPGLEPPYEQYF
TGTGCCAGCAGCCAAGATCCGGGTCTTGAACCGCCCTACGAGCAGTACTTC
>TRBJ2-1|many|NA|TRBV9
CASSVTGLSYNEQFF
TGTGCCAGCAGCGTAACGGGACTCTCCTACAATGAGCAGTTCTTC
>TRBJ2-7|many|TRBD2|TRBV6-5
CASSQGLASYEQYF
TGCGCCAGCAGCCAAGGACTAGCATCCTACGAGCAGTACTTC
>TRBJ2-3|many|NA|TRBV20-1
CSARDRGGVVDTQYF
TGCAGTGCTAGAGATCGAGGAGGGGTGGTGGATACGCAGTATTTT
>TRBJ2-1|few|NA|TRBV6-5
CASSPIAAGEQFF
TGTGCCAGCAGTCCAATCGCAGCAGGTGAGCAGTTCTTC
>TRBJ1-2|many|TRBD1|TRBV4-1
CASSQDRQGLYGYTF
TGCGCCAGCAGCCAAGATCGACAGGGCCTCTATGGCTACACCTTC
>TRBJ2-5|once|NA|TRBV5-1
CASSLNRVETQYF
TGCGCCAGCAGCTTGAACAGGGTAGAGACCCAGTACTTC
>TRBJ1-1|NA|NA|TRBV6-5
CASSYSQRYTEAFF
TGTGCCAGCAGTTACTCGCAGCGTTACACTGAAGCTTTCTTT
>TRBJ2-1|few|TRBD2|TRBV5-1
CASSLVLAGGGNEQFF
TGCGCCAGCAGCTTGGTGCTAGCGGGGGGTGGCAATGAGCAGTTCTTC
>TRBJ2-7|many|TRBD2|TRBV28
CASSALGTSGGYEQYF
TGTGCCAGCTCGGCTTTGGGGACTAGCGGGGGCTACGAGCAGTACTTC
>TRBJ1-4|NA|TRBD1|TRBV5-1
CASSRDSGNEKLFF
TGCGCCAGCAGCCGGGACAGCGGTAATGAAAAACTGTTTTTT
>TRBJ1-5|many|TRBD1|TRBV19
CASRQGRNQPQHF
TGTGCCAGTAGACAGGGGCGCAATCAGCCCCAGCATTTT
>TRBJ2-7|few|NA|TRBV25-1
CASGRTDEQYF
TGTGCCAGCGGCCGGACTGACGAGCAGTACTTC
>TRBJ2-7|many|TRBD1|TRBV2
CASSDQGARFYEQYF
TGTGCCAGCAGTGATCAGGGGGCGCGGTTTTACGAGCAGTACTTC
>TRBJ2-3|once|NA|TRBV21-1
CASSKFGTSGGRYTQYF
TGTGCCAGCAGCAAGTTCGGGACTAGCGGGGGCCGATATACGCAGTATTTT
>TRBJ1-2|many|NA|TRBV24-1
CATSDGHNYGYTF
TGTGCCACCAGTGATGGACATAACTATGGCTACACCTTC
>TRBJ2-7|many|NA|TRBV30
CAWIRRGGREQYF
TGTGCCTGGATCAGGCGGGGCGGGCGGGAGCAGTACTTC
>TRBJ2-7|NA|NA|TRBV18
CASSPRDIALEQYF
TGTGCCAGCTCACCCCGGGACATAGCCCTGGAGCAGTACTTC
>TRBJ2-3|NA|NA|TRBV6-5
CASSYSTGGSTDTQYF
TGTGCCAGCAGTTACTCGACGGGGGGCAGCACAGATACGCAGTATTTT
>TRBJ1-5|NA|NA|TRBV5-6
CASSLGPRDQPQHF
TGTGCCAGCAGCTTGGGTCCGAGGGATCAGCCCCAGCATTTT
>TRBJ2-7|many|TRBD1|TRBV28
CASSGSWDRREQYF
TGTGCCAGCAGTGGATCTTGGGACAGGCGCGAGCAGTACTTC
>TRBJ2-5|many|TRBD2|TRBV5-6
CASNIGGIQETQYF
TGTGCCAGCAACATCGGGGGGATCCAAGAGACCCAGTACTTC
>TRBJ2-7|NA|NA|TRBV12-3/TRBV12-4
CASSLLTTSSLRGQYF
TGTGCCAGCAGTTTACTCACTACTTCTTCCCTACGAGGGCAGTACTTC
>TRBJ2-2|NA|NA|TRBV6-1
CASSGGRYTGELFF
TGTGCCAGCAGCGGGGGTCGATACACCGGGGAGCTGTTTTTT
>TRBJ2-1|few|NA|TRBV3-1
CASGSNVVREQFF
TGTGCCAGCGGTTCCAACGTGGTCCGTGAGCAGTTCTTC
>TRBJ1-1|few|NA|TRBV10-3
CAISDYRGEAFF
TGTGCCATCAGTGATTATAGGGGTGAAGCTTTCTTT
>TRBJ1-1|few|NA|TRBV7-3
CASRIPGRLMNTEAFF
TGTGCCAGCAGGATTCCTGGACGTTTAATGAACACTGAAGCTTTCTTT
>TRBJ2-7|NA|TRBD2|TRBV20-1
CSAGGGDSYEQYF
TGCAGTGCCGGGGGGGGGGACTCCTACGAGCAGTACTTC
>TRBJ1-6|NA|TRBD1|TRBV3-1
CASSSGTEMSPLHF
TGTGCCAGCAGTTCCGGGACAGAAATGTCACCCCTCCACTTT
>TRBJ2-2|NA|NA|TRBV7-3
CASSLSSSTGELFF
TGTGCCAGCAGCTTAAGCTCGTCCACCGGGGAGCTGTTTTTT
>TRBJ2-1|few|TRBD2|TRBV7-3
CASSLGTSGVNEQFF
TGTGCCAGCAGCTTAGGGACTAGCGGGGTGAATGAGCAGTTCTTC
>TRBJ1-5|few|NA|TRBV10-3
CATQDSRVISNQPQHF
TGTGCCACCCAAGATTCGCGGGTGATTAGCAATCAGCCCCAGCATTTT
>TRBJ2-7|NA|TRBD1|TRBV7-3
CASSPDRGQEQYF
TGTGCCAGCAGCCCCGACAGGGGTCAAGAGCAGTACTTC
>TRBJ1-1|NA|NA|TRBV29-1
CTVDDWNTEAFF
TGCACCGTTGACGACTGGAACACTGAAGCTTTCTTT
>TRBJ1-2|few|NA|TRBV12-3/TRBV12-4
CASSLQGIYGYTF
TGTGCCAGCAGTTTACAGGGAATCTATGGCTACACCTTC
>TRBJ1-2|NA|TRBD1|TRBV5-1
CASSYSKLGQGASNYGYTF
TGCGCCAGCAGCTATTCTAAACTGGGACAGGGGGCCTCTAACTATGGCTACACCTTC
>TRBJ2-5|few|NA|TRBV29-1
CSASPGGTETQYF
TGCAGCGCCTCCCCCGGGGGTACGGAGACCCAGTACTTC
>TRBJ1-6|NA|NA|TRBV3-1
CASSPDGSGNSPLHF
TGTGCCAGCAGCCCGGATGGCTCGGGGAATTCACCCCTCCACTTT
>TRBJ2-2|few|NA|TRBV5-1
CASSDAGSRMNTGELFF
TGCGCCAGCAGCGATGCCGGGTCTCGCATGAACACCGGGGAGCTGTTTTTT
>TRBJ1-2|NA|TRBD1|TRBV27
CASSLFGQGAGGYTF
TGTGCCAGCAGTTTATTTGGCCAGGGGGCGGGTGGCTACACCTTC
>TRBJ2-2|few|NA|TRBV5-1
CASSFEYTGELFF
TGCGCCAGCAGCTTTGAGTACACCGGGGAGCTGTTTTTT
>TRBJ2-4|NA|NA|TRBV29-1
CSVSRSAKGNIQYF
TGCAGCGTTTCACGATCGGCCAAGGGGAACATTCAGTACTTC
>TRBJ1-1|NA|NA|TRBV15
CATSRDPLQGAFF
TGTGCCACCAGCAGAGATCCCCTCCAGGGAGCTTTCTTT
>TRBJ1-1|NA|TRBD1|TRBV6-2/TRBV6-3
CARGQTNTEAFF
TGTGCCAGGGGACAGACTAACACTGAAGCTTTCTTT